This TCR beta chain came from a study of tumor and adjacent non-tumor tissue in lung cancer. About the study: Each sample yielded roughly 4.2 million productive TCRbeta reads on average. Study-level points and caveats: Significantly higher TCR diversity was found in tumor than normal lung. Tumor repertoires had a smaller top 100 clone share than normal lung.

TCRbeta libraries were built with three rounds of nested PCR, modified from ARM-PCR. TCRdb called the multiplex PCR reads again in MiXCR, with one record for every CDR3 protein. In the table there are under 100,000 distinct CDR3 sequences, 55% to 70% of which are singletons. Worth noting for this clonotype: Its antigen is undetermined.

The template was RNA from unsorted bulk tissue. Donors were chemotherapy-naive, newly diagnosed lung cancer surgical patients in China, August–late 2014. In germline, CDR1 is SQVTM, CDR2 ANQGSEA. The CDR3 covers 13 residues. V shed 5 bases and J shed 10 bases, with 18 bases lying between them. The receptor comes from a woman aged 70 to 79 with non-small cell lung cancer. The V call is TRBV29-1, the J call TRBJ2-1; maybe TRBD2 (6 bases). The sample taken for sequencing was lung tumor tissue. CDR3 sequence reads: CSVRRESIDEQFF. For the CDR3, the DNA is TGCAGCGTTAGACGGGAGTCGATCGACGAGCAGTTCTTC.